The entry below describes one T cell receptor beta chain. The antigen is not known. Where ophthalmopathy was present, donors had moderate-to-severe activity, CAS ≥3, NOSPECS ≥4 and duration under 3 months. The record originates from a study of Graves' ophthalmopathy and Graves' hyperthyroidism. Looking at the study overall: Peripheral blood collection took place at initial diagnosis, before any treatment.

The germline V gene encodes CDR1 SQVTM and CDR2 ANQGSEA. This CDR3 is 15 amino acids long. V shed 6 bases, J shed 1 base, and the junction held 3 bases outside the gene matches. Study-level results: A majority of expanded thyroid clonotypes exceeding 0.001 frequency were likewise present in blood. The model flagged ophthalmopathy progression at roughly 64% sensitivity and around 72% specificity.

RNA transcripts yielded amplified TCR beta CDR3 regions. A first-round RT-PCR used HTBI primers, followed by a second-round multiplex PCR. A single record per CDR3 protein comes from TCRdb applying MiXCR to the multiplex PCR reads. The sample lists about 740,000 distinct CDR3 sequences, roughly 40% occurring once. Sample: peripheral blood. The chain has TRBV29-1 and TRBJ2-1, with 13 bases lining up with TRBD2. The TCR originated in an adult man with Graves' ophthalmopathy. The CDR3 loop reads CSVSGLAGSYNEQFF. The CDR3 DNA is TGCAGCGTATCGGGACTAGCGGGATCCTACAATGAGCAGTTCTTC.